The T cell receptor beta chain under discussion was sequenced for a study of T cells in Graves' hyperthyroidism and ophthalmopathy. Study-level points and caveats: Most thyroid clonotypes expanded above 0.001 appeared in blood too. Ophthalmopathy was told apart from stable hyperthyroidism by a 13 V-J model.

Researchers barred patients who had uncontrolled infection, other autoimmune disease, pregnancy or lactation. Diagnostic decisions used clinical symptoms, serum thyroxine and TRAb, thyroid ultrasound and orbital computed tomography. This CDR3 is 14 amino acids long. Trimming took 5 bases from V and 6 from J; bases not matched to a gene: 7. Germline V gene lookup returns CDR1 SGDLS and CDR2 YYNGEE. The investigators amplified TCR beta CDR3 regions from RNA transcripts. The study used the HTBI primer set for a first-round RT-PCR of the TCR CDR3. TCRdb analysed the multiplex PCR reads with MiXCR anew, one entry per CDR3 protein. The sample includes just under 750,000 distinct CDR3 sequences, approximately 36% of them seen just once. The table lists this clonotype with a count of one. Its antigen is currently unknown.

Sequencing was carried out using blood. The chain joins TRBV9 to TRBJ1-4; 7 positions agree with TRBD1. This TCR was recovered from a woman aged 40 to 50 with Graves' hyperthyroidism. The CDR3 sequence: CASSSQGSYEKLFF. In nucleotides, the CDR3 is TGTGCCAGCAGTTCACAGGGGAGCTATGAAAAACTGTTTTTT.